This T cell receptor beta chain was documented in a study of CD8 T cells in ankylosing spondylitis. TCRdb used MiXCR to reprocess the 5' RACE reads, holding one entry per CDR3 protein. The repertoire holds 150,000 to 200,000 distinct CDR3 sequences, 13% seen once, with approximately 10% in the top ten. The germline CDR1 and CDR2 sequences are DFQATT and SNEGSKA (reference sequence). CDR3 length: 12 residues. V shed 5 bases and J shed 0 bases, with 8 bases lying between them. The sequenced material came from blood, either unsorted or a sorted T cell fraction (not recorded which). V gene TRBV20-1 combines with J gene TRBJ2-7; tentatively, D is TRBD1 (5 bases). The sequence was obtained from a female donor with ankylosing spondylitis or in good health (not recorded which). CDR3 nucleotides: TGCAGTGCTTATGACAGCTCCTACGAGCAGTACTTC. It translates to CSAYDSSYEQYF.